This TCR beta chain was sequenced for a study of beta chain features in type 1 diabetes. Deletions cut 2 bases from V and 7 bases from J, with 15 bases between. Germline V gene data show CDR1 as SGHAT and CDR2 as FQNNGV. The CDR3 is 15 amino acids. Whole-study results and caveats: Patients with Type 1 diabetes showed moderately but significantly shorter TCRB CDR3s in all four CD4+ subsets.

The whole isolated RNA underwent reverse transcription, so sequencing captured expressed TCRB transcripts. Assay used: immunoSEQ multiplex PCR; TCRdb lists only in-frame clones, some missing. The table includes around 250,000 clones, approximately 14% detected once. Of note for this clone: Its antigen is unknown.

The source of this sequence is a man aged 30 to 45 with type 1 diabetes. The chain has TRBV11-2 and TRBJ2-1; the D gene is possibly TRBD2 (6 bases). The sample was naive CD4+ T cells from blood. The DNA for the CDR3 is TGTGCCAGCAGCTTACTGATAGCGGAGGGGAATGAGCAGTTCTTC. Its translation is CASSLLIAEGNEQFF.